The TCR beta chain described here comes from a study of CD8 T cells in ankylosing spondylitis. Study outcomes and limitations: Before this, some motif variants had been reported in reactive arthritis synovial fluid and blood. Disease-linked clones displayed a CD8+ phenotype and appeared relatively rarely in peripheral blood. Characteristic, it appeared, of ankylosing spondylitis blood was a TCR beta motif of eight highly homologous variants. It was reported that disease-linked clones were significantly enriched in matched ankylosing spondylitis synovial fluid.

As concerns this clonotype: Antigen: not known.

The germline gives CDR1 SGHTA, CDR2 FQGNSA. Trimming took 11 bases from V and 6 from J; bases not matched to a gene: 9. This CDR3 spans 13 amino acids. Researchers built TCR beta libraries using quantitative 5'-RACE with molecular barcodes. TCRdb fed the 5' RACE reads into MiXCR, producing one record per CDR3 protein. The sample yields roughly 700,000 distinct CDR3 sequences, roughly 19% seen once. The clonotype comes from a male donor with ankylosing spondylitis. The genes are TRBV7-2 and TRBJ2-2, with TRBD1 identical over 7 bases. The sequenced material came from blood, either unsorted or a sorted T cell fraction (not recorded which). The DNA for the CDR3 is TGTGCCCTCGCCCCAGGGGGTCCCGGGGAGCTGTTTTTT. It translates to CALAPGGPGELFF.